This section outlines one T cell receptor (beta chain) sequence together with its context. The antigen is unknown. Germline V CDR1 and CDR2: SGDLS, YYNGEE. Between the trimmed V and J ends, which lost 1 base and 4 bases, there was a span of 11 bases. The CDR3 extends over 15 amino acids. The entry originates in a study of cytomegalovirus exposure and HLA in healthy donors. Study outcomes and limitations: It was reportedly the case that the classifier diagnosed cytomegalovirus status with high specificity and sensitivity. The study put under 200 TCR beta chains on its list as cytomegalovirus-associated.

Sequenced by immunoSEQ multiplex PCR; TCRdb stores in-frame clones only, minus some. The profile covers some 310,000 clones, with approximately 86% appearing a single time and more than 0.95% taken by the ten largest. V gene TRBV9 combines with J gene TRBJ2-2; D remains ambiguous. The sample consisted of PBMCs. The receptor was derived from a man aged 30 to 39 in good health and CMV-seronegative. The chain's CDR3 is CASSVRSGATGELFF. CDR3 DNA sequence: TGTGCCAGCAGCGTACGGTCCGGAGCCACCGGGGAGCTGTTTTTT.